Shown below are 14 T cell receptor beta chains from a single sample sequenced in a study of T-cell memory formation after mild COVID-19. TCRdb ran MiXCR on the 5' RACE reads and lists one entry per CDR3 protein. Here the sample spans 240,000 or so distinct CDR3 sequences, over 9% being singletons. The specimen sequenced was PBMCs or a T cell subset sorted from them (not recorded which). Receptors were obtained from a young man who had mild COVID-19 (a few samples of this study predate the infection). Cell type and time point are not known.

This clonotype has only a few counts. The rearrangement joins TRBV18 to TRBJ1-5; D ambiguous. There are 15 residues in the CDR3. Germline V gene lookup returns CDR1 KGHSH and CDR2 LQKENI. Trimming cost V 3 bases and J 4 bases, with 13 bases left between them. The CDR3 nucleotides read TGTGCCAGCTCACCCGTGGGGAGGGCAAATCAGCCCCAGCATTTT. It is translated as CASSPVGRANQPQHF.

This clonotype came up many times. In nucleotides, the CDR3 is TGTGCCAGCAGTTTAAGGACTAGCGGGGGAGGTTTTGAGACCCAGTACTTC. This translates into CASSLRTSGGGFETQYF. This chain joins TRBV7-9 and TRBJ2-5; 13 bases align to TRBD2. Trimming removed 6 bases from V and 5 bases from J; junction bases left unmatched: 12. The CDR3 has 17 amino acids. Germline loops: CDR1 SEHNR, CDR2 FQNEAQ (reference sequence).

This clonotype was picked up a small number of times. As DNA, the CDR3 is TGTGCCAGCAGCTCGACGAGGAACGAGCAGTACTTC. The encoded protein is CASSSTRNEQYF. The V gene is TRBV7-9, the J gene TRBJ2-7; D unresolved. V was pared by 4 bases and J by 5 bases, with 9 bases between. The CDR3 extends over 12 amino acids. From germline, CDR1 is SEHNR and CDR2 FQNEAQ (reference sequence). Filled out from reference TRBV7-9 and TRBJ2-7, the complete variable domain reads DTGVSQNPRHKITKRGQNVTFRCDPISEHNRLYWYRQTLGQGPEFLTYFQNEAQLEKSRLLSDRFSAERPKGSFSTLEIQRTEQGDSAMYLCASSSTRNEQYFGPGTRLTVT.

This clonotype was seen a few times. The genes are TRBV4-1 and TRBJ2-1; TRBD2 aligns across 15 bases. The germline CDR1 and CDR2 sequences are MGHRA and YSYEKL. V lost 0 bases and J lost 0; bases outside the gene matches: 6. The CDR3 contains 20 residues. The CDR3, as DNA: TGCGCCAGCAGCCAAGAATGGACTAGCGGGGGGGCGAGCTCCTACAATGAGCAGTTCTTC. It translates to CASSQEWTSGGASSYNEQFF.

This clonotype occurred a few times. The V gene is TRBV12-3 or TRBV12-4, the J gene TRBJ2-5; 13 bases match TRBD2. V trimming: 6 bases; J trimming: 1 base; junction bases outside the gene matches: 5. CDR3 length: 16 amino acids. The CDR3 DNA reads TGTGCCAGCAGCCCAACTAGCGGGGGGGGCCAAGAGACCCAGTACTTC. This codes for CASSPTSGGGQETQYF.

This chain uses TRBV3-1 with TRBJ2-1, with D possibly being TRBD1 or TRBD2 (6 bases each). V lost 0 bases to trimming and J lost 13 bases, with 13 bases between them. The CDR3 has 13 amino acids. Looked up from germline, CDR1 is LGHDT and CDR2 is YNNKEL (reference sequence). The CDR3 region is CASSQEGTGGQFF. DNA for the CDR3: TGTGCCAGCAGCCAAGAAGGGACTGGGGGCCAGTTCTTC.

This sequence joins TRBV12-3 or TRBV12-4 and TRBJ2-1; 9 bases match TRBD2. The CDR3 has 20 amino acids. Trimming removed 3 bases from V and 1 base from J; junction bases left unmatched: 16. CDR3 coding DNA: TGTGCCAGCAGTTTGCGGCGGGGGGGATTGAGGGTAAGGTCCTACAATGAGCAGTTCTTC. Amino acids: CASSLRRGGLRVRSYNEQFF.

This clonotype was observed at least ten times. The V gene is TRBV3-1, the J gene TRBJ1-2, with a weak D call TRBD1 (5 bases). The CDR3 has 12 residues. Germline loops: CDR1 LGHDT, CDR2 YNNKEL (reference sequence). V dropped 1 base and J dropped 8 bases, with 8 bases sitting between them. The chain's CDR3 is CASSQGGEGYTF. CDR3 DNA: TGTGCCAGCAGCCAAGGAGGGGAAGGCTACACCTTC.

Only a few counts were recorded for this clonotype. This chain connects TRBV20-1 to TRBJ1-5, with 7 nucleotides matching TRBD1. The CDR3 covers 14 residues. The J segment lost 0 bases and the V segment lost 6 bases, leaving 5 bases of the junction unmatched. Germline loops: CDR1 DFQATT, CDR2 SNEGSKA (reference sequence). CDR3 loop: CSATGAVSNQPQHF. CDR3 in DNA: TGCAGTGCCACAGGGGCGGTTAGCAATCAGCCCCAGCATTTT.

The sample holds many counts of this clonotype. The chain joins TRBV27 to TRBJ2-7; D ambiguous. The germline V gene has CDR1 MNHEY and CDR2 SMNVEV (reference sequence). Trimming shortened V by 9 bases and J by 2 bases, and 20 bases separated the two germline ends. The CDR3 length is 15 residues. This CDR3 is CASTTMPEKAYEQYV. For the CDR3, the DNA is TGTGCCAGTACAACGATGCCGGAAAAGGCCTACGAGCAGTACGTC.

V is TRBV20-1 and J is TRBJ2-1; tentatively, D is TRBD1 (6 bases). V was clipped by 1 base and J by 0 bases, with 13 bases between them. CDR3 length equals 16 residues. Germline CDR1 and CDR2: DFQATT and SNEGSKA (reference sequence). The CDR3 spells CSARGTGHHSYNEQFF. The CDR3 bases are TGCAGTGCTAGAGGCACAGGGCACCACTCCTACAATGAGCAGTTCTTC.

This clonotype was picked up a small number of times. The chain links TRBV29-1 to TRBJ2-7, with TRBD1 matching 7 bases. The trim removed 8 bases at V and 2 bases at J, leaving 9 bases unmatched. The CDR3 is 13 residues long. Germline assignment: CDR1 SQVTM and CDR2 ANQGSEA. The CDR3 DNA reads TGCAGCTTCTACGGGCAGGGGGCCTACGAGCAGTACTTC. It codes for CSFYGQGAYEQYF.

The chain couples TRBV5-1 to TRBJ2-3, with D possibly matching TRBD1 (5 bases). CDR1 is SGHRS and CDR2 is YFSETQ in the germline V gene. This CDR3 spans 13 amino acids. Trimming took off 5 bases at V and 2 bases at J, with 9 bases between the two ends. The CDR3: CASRVRATDTQYF. In DNA form, the CDR3 reads TGCGCCAGCAGAGTCAGGGCCACAGATACGCAGTATTTT.

The chain joins TRBV5-6 to TRBJ2-1, with TRBD2 matching over 9 bases. The CDR3 is 17 residues long. V was clipped by 3 bases and J by 1 base; unmatched bases: 8. Germline CDR1 is SGHDT and CDR2 is YYEEEE. CDR3 region: CASSWDPTSGSYNEQFF. The CDR3 DNA reads as TGTGCCAGCAGCTGGGACCCGACTAGCGGATCCTACAATGAGCAGTTCTTC.